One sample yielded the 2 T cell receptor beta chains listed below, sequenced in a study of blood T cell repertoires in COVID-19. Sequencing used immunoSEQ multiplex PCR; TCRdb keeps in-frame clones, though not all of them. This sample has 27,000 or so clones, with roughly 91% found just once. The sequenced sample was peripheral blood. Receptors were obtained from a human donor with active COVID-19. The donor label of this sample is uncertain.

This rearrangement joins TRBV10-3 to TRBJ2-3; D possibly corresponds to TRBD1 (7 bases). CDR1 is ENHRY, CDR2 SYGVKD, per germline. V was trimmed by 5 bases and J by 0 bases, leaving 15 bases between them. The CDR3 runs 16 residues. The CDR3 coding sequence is TGTGCCATCAGTCAGGGGGGCAGCGGGAGCACAGATACGCAGTATTTT. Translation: CAISQGGSGSTDTQYF.

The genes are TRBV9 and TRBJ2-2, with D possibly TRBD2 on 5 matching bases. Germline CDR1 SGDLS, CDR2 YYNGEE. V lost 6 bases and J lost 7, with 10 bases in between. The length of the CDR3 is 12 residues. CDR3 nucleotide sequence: TGTGCCAGCAACCTGGAGGACGGGGAGCTGTTTTTT. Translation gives CASNLEDGELFF.